The TCR beta chain under discussion was sequenced for a study of cytomegalovirus exposure and HLA in healthy donors. Study results and caveats: For most subjects, TCR beta sequences were reported to predict HLA-A and HLA-B alleles with accuracy. In the analysis, some V segments, TRBV6-2 and TRBV6-3 included, were excluded as indistinguishable.

Both 60 Vbeta primers and 13 Jbeta primers went into the PCR. As processed by the authors: The authors later counted 75 million to 90 million unique TCR beta chains, some 9.9 million of them shared. Libraries were prepared by immunoSEQ multiplex PCR; TCRdb keeps only in-frame clonotypes and omits some of them. The V and J calls and clone size were taken over from that table, and D and trimming were inferred from the DNA. The sample includes more than 95,000 clones, 74% of them seen just once. Turning to this clone: Its antigen remains unknown.

The germline V and J ends were trimmed by 4 bases and 1 base, with 11 bases remaining between them. The CDR3 has 14 amino acids. CDR1 and CDR2 from the germline V gene are SGHNT and YYREEE (reference sequence). V gene TRBV5-4 combines with J gene TRBJ2-5; tentatively, D is TRBD1 (6 bases). Sequencing input: PBMCs. The TCR was taken from a woman aged 45-65 years in good health and CMV-seropositive. The CDR3 DNA reads TGTGCCAGCAGCGGAGGACAGTCCCAAGAGACCCAGTACTTC. It codes for CASSGGQSQETQYF.